A single sample is the source of the 18 T cell receptor beta chains below, sequenced in a study of cytomegalovirus exposure and HLA in healthy donors. PCR involved 60 Vbeta and 13 Jbeta primers. Measured with immunoSEQ multiplex PCR; TCRdb has only the in-frame clones, and not every one. The table has around 67,000 clones, roughly 66% seen once; the top ten hold 3% to 3.5%. Sequences were obtained from PBMCs. The receptors stem from a woman in her forties or fifties in good health and CMV-seronegative.

This chain uses TRBV5-6 with TRBJ2-7, with 11 bases that match TRBD2. The CDR3 runs to 14 residues. CDR1 and CDR2 (germline): SGHDT, YYEEEE. V gave up 4 bases and J gave up 5 bases; unmatched junction bases: 5. CDR3 loop: CASSAGTSGHEQYF. DNA for the CDR3: TGTGCCAGCAGCGCCGGGACTAGCGGACACGAGCAGTACTTC.

The chain joins TRBV5-6 to TRBJ1-1; D might be TRBD1 (6 bases). The germline gives CDR1 SGHDT, CDR2 YYEEEE. Trimming removed 0 bases from V and 0 bases from J, with 18 bases in between. This CDR3 is 18 amino acids long. This CDR3 reads CASSLGAGGLGMNTEAFF. As DNA, the CDR3 is TGTGCCAGCAGCTTGGGGGCGGGGGGCTTGGGTATGAACACTGAAGCTTTCTTT.

The V and J genes are TRBV28 and TRBJ1-4; no firm D call. Germline V gene sequence: CDR1 MDHEN, CDR2 SYDVKM. Trimming took off 6 bases at V and 8 bases at J, with 13 bases between the two ends. This CDR3 is 13 amino acids long. The CDR3 sequence: CASSPTLWEKLFF. The CDR3 region has the DNA TGTGCCAGCAGCCCTACTCTGTGGGAAAAACTGTTTTTT.

The V gene is TRBV11-3, the J gene TRBJ1-1, with D hard to call. CDR1 is SGHNT, CDR2 YENEEA, per germline. V dropped 3 bases and J dropped 0 bases, with 8 bases sitting between them. This CDR3 region has 14 residues. The CDR3 DNA is TGTGCCAGCAGCTTTCGAGGGATGAACACTGAAGCTTTCTTT. Translation: CASSFRGMNTEAFF.

CDR3 nucleotides: TGTGCCAGTAGTATACTAGCGTACTCCTACGAGCAGTACTTC. Protein sequence: CASSILAYSYEQYF. The chain uses TRBV19 and TRBJ2-7; D is possibly TRBD2 (6 bases). From germline, CDR1 is LNHDA and CDR2 SQIVND (reference sequence). The CDR3 runs 14 residues. V lost 2 bases and J lost 0, with 8 bases in between.

The chain uses TRBV10-3 and TRBJ1-1, with D maybe TRBD1 (5 bases). Germline V gene lookup returns CDR1 ENHRY and CDR2 SYGVKD. The CDR3 is made up of 11 amino acids. V lost 8 bases to trimming and J lost 6 bases, with 10 bases between them. This CDR3 is CAIGAYAEAFF. Written as DNA, the CDR3 is TGTGCCATCGGGGCCTACGCTGAAGCTTTCTTT.

Note on this clone: The identical CDR3 is also encoded by other nucleotide sequences in the sample. This chain links TRBV2 with TRBJ2-1, with 11 bases fitting TRBD1. This CDR3 has 15 residues. V shed 6 bases, J shed 4 bases, and the junction held 5 bases outside the gene matches. Germline CDR1 is SNHLY and CDR2 is FYNNEI. CDR3 nucleotide sequence: TGTGCCAGCAGCGTGGGGACAGGGGGTTACAATGAGCAGTTCTTC. Encoded protein: CASSVGTGGYNEQFF.

The chain recombines TRBV7-2 with TRBJ2-7, with 8 bases identical to TRBD2. Germline V gene sequence: CDR1 SGHTA, CDR2 FQGNSA. This CDR3 is built from 15 residues. Unmatched junction bases numbered 9, after V lost 5 bases and J lost 3 bases. In DNA, the CDR3 is TGTGCCAGCAGCGGAGGCGTAGCGGGAATCTACGAGCAGTACTTC. Translating it yields CASSGGVAGIYEQYF.

The gene calls are TRBV4-3 and TRBJ1-5, with 7 bases lining up with TRBD1. In germline, CDR1 is LGHNA, CDR2 YSLEER. The CDR3 runs to 16 residues. The trim removed 2 bases at V and 5 bases at J, leaving 9 bases unmatched. The CDR3 nucleotides are TGCGCCAGCAGCCAATCTCTTACAGGGGTTTATCAGCCCCAGCATTTT. It specifies CASSQSLTGVYQPQHF.

This chain links TRBV6-5 with TRBJ1-5; 9 bases agree with TRBD1. This CDR3 is built from 15 residues. Germline V gives CDR1 MNHEY, CDR2 SVGAGI. Trimming cost V 5 bases and J 7 bases; bases outside gene matches: 9. This CDR3 is CASSPGQGLGQPQHF. The CDR3 DNA follows: TGTGCCAGCAGTCCGGGACAGGGTCTAGGACAGCCCCAGCATTTT.

This clone was seen a few times. This chain uses TRBV9 with TRBJ2-5; perhaps TRBD2 as D (6 bases). Germline assignment: CDR1 SGDLS and CDR2 YYNGEE. The V gene lost 0 bases and the J gene lost 7 bases, with 16 bases spanning the gap. This CDR3 region has 15 residues. In DNA form, the CDR3 reads TGTGCCAGCAGCGTAGTATCCGGGAGAGGAGGGACCCAGTACTTC. Translating gives CASSVVSGRGGTQYF.

V usage is TRBV7-2 and J usage is TRBJ1-1, with TRBD1 as a possible D gene (6 bases). The germline CDR1 and CDR2 sequences are SGHTA and FQGNSA. This CDR3 is built from 14 residues. Trimming took off 6 bases at V and 0 bases at J, with 11 bases between the two ends. The CDR3 here is CASRTGYMNTEAFF. CDR3 sequence (DNA): TGTGCCAGCAGAACAGGGTACATGAACACTGAAGCTTTCTTT.

This chain uses TRBV6-5 with TRBJ2-5, with a weak D call TRBD1 (6 bases). The length of the CDR3 is 14 residues. Between the trimmed V and J ends, which lost 5 bases and 7 bases, there was a span of 17 bases. The germline V gene has CDR1 MNHEY and CDR2 SVGAGI. The CDR3 sequence: CASSGHAKGGTQYF. CDR3 in DNA: TGTGCCAGCAGTGGACATGCGAAAGGGGGGACCCAGTACTTC.

This chain links TRBV28 with TRBJ2-7; D call uncertain. With 4 bases removed from V and 3 bases from J, the gap between germline ends came to 7 bases. Germline CDR1 is MDHEN and CDR2 is SYDVKM. CDR3 length equals 12 residues. In DNA form, the CDR3 reads TGTGCCAGCAGTTCCCTTAACTACGAGCAGTACTTC. As protein: CASSSLNYEQYF.

This chain connects TRBV6-4 to TRBJ2-3; TRBD2 matches at 7 bases. Germline trimming cut 2 bases from V and 6 bases from J; bases unmatched to any gene: 5. Germline values: CDR1 MRHNA, CDR2 SNTAGT. This CDR3 spans 14 amino acids. The CDR3 reads CASSDEAGDDTQYF. The CDR3 region has the DNA TGTGCCAGCAGTGACGAGGCGGGAGACGATACGCAGTATTTT.

This rearrangement joins TRBV27 to TRBJ2-1, with TRBD1 matching over 9 bases. V dropped 3 bases and J dropped 6; count of bases not matched to a gene: 9. The germline V gene has CDR1 MNHEY and CDR2 SMNVEV (reference sequence). This CDR3 spans 16 amino acids. CDR3 bases: TGTGCCAGCAGTTTCAGCGGGACAGGGCTCGCCAATGAGCAGTTCTTC. Amino acids: CASSFSGTGLANEQFF.

V gene TRBV7-3 combines with J gene TRBJ1-1; no definite D call. The CDR3 is made up of 14 amino acids. In germline, CDR1 is SGHTA, CDR2 FQGTGA. V dropped 5 bases and J dropped 1 base, with 11 bases sitting between them. The CDR3 sequence: CASSQQVPNTEAFF. CDR3 nucleotide sequence: TGTGCCAGCAGCCAGCAGGTTCCGAACACTGAAGCTTTCTTT. Full variable domain (rest looked up from reference TRBV7-3 and TRBJ1-1): GAGVSQTPSNKVTEKGKYVELRCDPISGHTALYWYRQSLGQGPEFLIYFQGTGAADDSGLPNDRFFAVRPEGSVSTLKIQRTERGDSAVYLCASSQQVPNTEAFFGQGTRLTVV.

The sample holds a few counts of this clone. This chain connects TRBV7-9 to TRBJ2-2, with 7 bases matching TRBD2. With V trimmed by 2 bases and J by 4 bases, 4 bases remained unmatched. The CDR3 is 15 amino acids. Germline V gene sequence: CDR1 SEHNR, CDR2 FQNEAQ (reference sequence). The chain's CDR3 is CASSLWGGFTGELFF. CDR3 coding DNA: TGTGCCAGCAGCTTATGGGGGGGATTCACCGGGGAGCTGTTTTTT.